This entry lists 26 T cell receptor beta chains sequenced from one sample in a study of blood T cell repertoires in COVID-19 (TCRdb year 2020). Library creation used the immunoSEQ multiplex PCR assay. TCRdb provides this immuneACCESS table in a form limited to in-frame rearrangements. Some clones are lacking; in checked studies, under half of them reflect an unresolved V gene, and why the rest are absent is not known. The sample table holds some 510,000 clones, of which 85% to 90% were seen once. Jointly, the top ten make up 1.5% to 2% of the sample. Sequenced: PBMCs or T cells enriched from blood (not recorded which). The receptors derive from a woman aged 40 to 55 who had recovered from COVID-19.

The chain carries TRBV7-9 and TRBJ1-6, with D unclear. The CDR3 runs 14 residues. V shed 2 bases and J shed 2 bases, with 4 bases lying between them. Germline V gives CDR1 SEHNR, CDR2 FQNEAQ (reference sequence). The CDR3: CASSLLAYNSPLHF. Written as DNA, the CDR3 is TGTGCCAGCAGCTTACTTGCCTATAATTCACCCCTCCACTTT.

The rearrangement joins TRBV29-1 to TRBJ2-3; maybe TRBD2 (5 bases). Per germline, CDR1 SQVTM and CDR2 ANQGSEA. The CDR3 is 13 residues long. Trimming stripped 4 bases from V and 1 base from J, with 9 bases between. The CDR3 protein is CSVVAGGTDTQYF. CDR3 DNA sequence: TGCAGCGTTGTGGCCGGGGGCACAGATACGCAGTATTTT.

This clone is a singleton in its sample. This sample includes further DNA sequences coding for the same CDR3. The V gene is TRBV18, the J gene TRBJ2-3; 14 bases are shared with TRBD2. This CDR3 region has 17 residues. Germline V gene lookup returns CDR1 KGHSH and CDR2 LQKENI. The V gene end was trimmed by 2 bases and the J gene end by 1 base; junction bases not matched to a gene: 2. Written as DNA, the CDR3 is TGTGCCAGCTCACCAGGGACTAGCGGGAGCGGCACAGATACGCAGTATTTT. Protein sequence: CASSPGTSGSGTDTQYF.

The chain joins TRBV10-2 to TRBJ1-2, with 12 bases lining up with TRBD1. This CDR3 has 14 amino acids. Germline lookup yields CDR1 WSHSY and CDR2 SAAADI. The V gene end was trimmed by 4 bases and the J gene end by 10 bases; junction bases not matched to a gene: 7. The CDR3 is CASSGGTGGWDYTF. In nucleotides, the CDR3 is TGCGCCAGCAGTGGGGGGACAGGGGGCTGGGACTACACCTTC.

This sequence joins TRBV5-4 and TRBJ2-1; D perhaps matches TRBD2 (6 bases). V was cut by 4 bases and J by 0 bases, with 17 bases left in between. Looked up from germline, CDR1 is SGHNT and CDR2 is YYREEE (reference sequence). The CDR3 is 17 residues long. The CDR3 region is CASSPSGEPSSYNEQFF. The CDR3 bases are TGTGCCAGCAGCCCCTCGGGGGAGCCCAGCTCCTACAATGAGCAGTTCTTC.

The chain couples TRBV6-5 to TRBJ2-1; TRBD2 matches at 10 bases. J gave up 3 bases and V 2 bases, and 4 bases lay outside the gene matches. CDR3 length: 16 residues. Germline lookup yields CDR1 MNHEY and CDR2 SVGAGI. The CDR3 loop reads CASSYGLAGVYNEQFF. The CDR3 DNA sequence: TGTGCCAGCAGTTACGGGCTAGCGGGAGTCTACAATGAGCAGTTCTTC.

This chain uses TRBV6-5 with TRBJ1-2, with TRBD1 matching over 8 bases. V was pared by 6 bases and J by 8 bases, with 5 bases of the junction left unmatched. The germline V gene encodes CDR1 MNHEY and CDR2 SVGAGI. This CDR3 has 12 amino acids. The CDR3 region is CASRKDRVGYTF. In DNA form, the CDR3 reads TGTGCCAGCAGAAAGGACAGGGTCGGCTACACCTTC.

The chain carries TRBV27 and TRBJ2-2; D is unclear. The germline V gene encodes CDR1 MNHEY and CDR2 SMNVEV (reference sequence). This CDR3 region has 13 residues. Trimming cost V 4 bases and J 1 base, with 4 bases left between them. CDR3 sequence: CASSSLNTGELFF. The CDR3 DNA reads TGTGCCAGCAGTTCCCTGAACACCGGGGAGCTGTTTTTT.

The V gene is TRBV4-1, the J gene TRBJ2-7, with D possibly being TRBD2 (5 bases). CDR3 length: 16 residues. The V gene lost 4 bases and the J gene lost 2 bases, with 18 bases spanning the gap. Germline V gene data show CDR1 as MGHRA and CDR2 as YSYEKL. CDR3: CASSLSPESGPYEQYF. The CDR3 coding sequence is TGCGCCAGCAGCCTCTCCCCAGAGAGCGGACCCTACGAGCAGTACTTC.

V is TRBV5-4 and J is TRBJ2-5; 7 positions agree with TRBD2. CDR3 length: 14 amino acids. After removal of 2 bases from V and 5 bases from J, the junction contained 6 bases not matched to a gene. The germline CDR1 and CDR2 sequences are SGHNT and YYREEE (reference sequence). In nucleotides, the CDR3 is TGTGCCAGCAGCTTAGAGACTAGCTCGGAGACCCAGTACTTC. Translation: CASSLETSSETQYF.

The CDR3 DNA sequence: TGTGCCAGCAGCCGAAGATTAGGTAGCGGGAACACCGGGGAGCTGTTTTTT. Its protein is CASSRRLGSGNTGELFF. The chain couples TRBV14 to TRBJ2-2; weak D call: TRBD2 (6 bases). CDR3 size: 17 residues. The V gene's germline CDR1 is SGHDN and CDR2 FVKESK. Trimming took 4 bases from V and 1 from J, leaving 16 bases between them. The full variable domain, with the rest looked up from reference TRBV14 and TRBJ2-2, is EAGVTQFPSHSVIEKGQTVTLRCDPISGHDNLYWYRRVMGKEIKFLLHFVKESKQDESGMPNNRFLAERTGGTYSTLKVQPAELEDSGVYFCASSRRLGSGNTGELFFGEGSRLTVL.

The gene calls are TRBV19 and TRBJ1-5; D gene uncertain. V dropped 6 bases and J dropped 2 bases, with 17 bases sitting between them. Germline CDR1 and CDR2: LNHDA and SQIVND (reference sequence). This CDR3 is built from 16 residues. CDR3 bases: TGTGCCAGTAGATCCTACGACACCACACGCAATCAGCCCCAGCATTTT. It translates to CASRSYDTTRNQPQHF.

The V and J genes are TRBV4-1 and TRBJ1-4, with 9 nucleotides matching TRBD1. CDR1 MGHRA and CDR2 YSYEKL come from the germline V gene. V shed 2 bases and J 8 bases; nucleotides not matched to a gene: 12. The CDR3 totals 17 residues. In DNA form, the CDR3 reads TGCGCCAGCAGCCAAAATATCAGACAGGGGGTAAGGGAAAAACTGTTTTTT. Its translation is CASSQNIRQGVREKLFF.

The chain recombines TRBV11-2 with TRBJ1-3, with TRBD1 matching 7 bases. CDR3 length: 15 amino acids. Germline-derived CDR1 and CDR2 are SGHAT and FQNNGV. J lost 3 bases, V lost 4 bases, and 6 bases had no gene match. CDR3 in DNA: TGTGCCAGCAGCTACGAGACAGGGTTTGGAAACACCATATATTTT. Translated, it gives CASSYETGFGNTIYF.

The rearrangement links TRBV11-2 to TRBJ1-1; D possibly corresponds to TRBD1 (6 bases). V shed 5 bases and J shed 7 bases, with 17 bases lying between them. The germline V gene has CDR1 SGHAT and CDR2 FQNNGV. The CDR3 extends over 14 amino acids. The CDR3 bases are TGTGCCAGCAGCGTCGCCGACAGGCTATTTGAAGCTTTCTTT. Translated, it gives CASSVADRLFEAFF. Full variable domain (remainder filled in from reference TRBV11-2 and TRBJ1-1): EAGVAQSPRYKIIEKRQSVAFWCNPISGHATLYWYQQILGQGPKLLIQFQNNGVVDDSQLPKDRFSAERLKGVDSTLKIQPAKLEDSAVYLCASSVADRLFEAFFGQGTRLTVV.

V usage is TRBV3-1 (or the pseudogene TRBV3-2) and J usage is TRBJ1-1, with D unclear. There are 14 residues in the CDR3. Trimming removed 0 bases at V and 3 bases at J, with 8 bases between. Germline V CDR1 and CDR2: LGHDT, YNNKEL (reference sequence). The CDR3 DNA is TGTGCCAGCAGCCAAGACCTAGAGGACACTGAAGCTTTCTTT. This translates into CASSQDLEDTEAFF.

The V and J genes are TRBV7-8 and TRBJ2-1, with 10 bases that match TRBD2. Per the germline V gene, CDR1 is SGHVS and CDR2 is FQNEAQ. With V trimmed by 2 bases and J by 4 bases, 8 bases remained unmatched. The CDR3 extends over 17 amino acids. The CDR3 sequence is CASSLRPGTSVYNEQFF. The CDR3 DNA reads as TGTGCCAGCAGCTTACGCCCCGGGACTAGCGTATACAATGAGCAGTTCTTC.

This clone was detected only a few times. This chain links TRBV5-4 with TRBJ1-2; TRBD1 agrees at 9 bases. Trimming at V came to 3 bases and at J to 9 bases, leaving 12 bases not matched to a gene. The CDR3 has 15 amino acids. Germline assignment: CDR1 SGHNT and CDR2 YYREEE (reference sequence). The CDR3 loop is CASSSTGTGLGSYTF. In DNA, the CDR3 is TGTGCCAGCAGCTCCACCGGGACAGGGCTGGGAAGCTACACCTTC. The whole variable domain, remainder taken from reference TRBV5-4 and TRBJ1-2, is ETGVTQSPTHLIKTRGQQVTLRCSSQSGHNTVSWYQQALGQGPQFIFQYYREEENGRGNFPPRFSGLQFPNYSSELNVNALELDDSALYLCASSSTGTGLGSYTFGSGTRLTVV.

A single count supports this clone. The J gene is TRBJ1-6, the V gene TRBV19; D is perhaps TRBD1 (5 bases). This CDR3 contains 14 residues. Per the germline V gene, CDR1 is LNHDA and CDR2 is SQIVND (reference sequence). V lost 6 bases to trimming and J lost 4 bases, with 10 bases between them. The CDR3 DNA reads TGTGCCAGTAGACGGCAGGGATATAATTCACCCCTCCACTTT. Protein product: CASRRQGYNSPLHF.

The CDR3 DNA is TGTGCCAGCAGCCAAGACGACGGGATAAACTACAATGAGCAGTTCTTC. The encoded protein is CASSQDDGINYNEQFF. The chain carries TRBV4-2 and TRBJ2-1; perhaps TRBD2 as D (5 bases). The CDR3 length is 16 residues. V was clipped by 0 bases and J by 3 bases, with 12 bases between them. Germline lookup yields CDR1 LGHNA and CDR2 YNFKEQ.

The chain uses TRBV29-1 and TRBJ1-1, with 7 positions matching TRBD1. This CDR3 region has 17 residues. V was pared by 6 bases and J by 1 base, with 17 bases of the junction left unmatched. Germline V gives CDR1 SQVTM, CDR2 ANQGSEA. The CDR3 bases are TGCAGCGTGGCCGGGACAGAAAAACGAGTTACGAACACTGAAGCTTTCTTT. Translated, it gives CSVAGTEKRVTNTEAFF.

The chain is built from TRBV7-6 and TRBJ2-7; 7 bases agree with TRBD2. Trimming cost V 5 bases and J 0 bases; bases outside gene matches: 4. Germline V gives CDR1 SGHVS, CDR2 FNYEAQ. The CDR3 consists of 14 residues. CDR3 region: CASSPLADSYEQYF. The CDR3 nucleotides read TGTGCCAGCAGCCCTCTAGCGGACTCCTACGAGCAGTACTTC.

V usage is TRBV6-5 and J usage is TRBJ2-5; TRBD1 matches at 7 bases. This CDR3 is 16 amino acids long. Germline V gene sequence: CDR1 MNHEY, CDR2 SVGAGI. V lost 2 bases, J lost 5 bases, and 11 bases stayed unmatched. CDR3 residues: CASSYRLGTGVETQYF. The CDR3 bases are TGTGCCAGCAGTTACCGTCTTGGAACAGGGGTGGAGACCCAGTACTTC.

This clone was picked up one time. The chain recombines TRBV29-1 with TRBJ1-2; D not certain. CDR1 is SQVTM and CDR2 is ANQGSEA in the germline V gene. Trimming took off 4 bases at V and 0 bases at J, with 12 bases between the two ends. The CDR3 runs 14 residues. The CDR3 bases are TGCAGCGTTGTCGGCGGCTCCTCTAACTATGGCTACACCTTC. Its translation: CSVVGGSSNYGYTF.

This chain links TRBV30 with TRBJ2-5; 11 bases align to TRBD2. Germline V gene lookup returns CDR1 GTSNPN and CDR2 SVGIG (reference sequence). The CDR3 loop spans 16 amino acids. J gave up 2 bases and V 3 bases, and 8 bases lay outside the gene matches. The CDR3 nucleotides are TGTGCCTGGAGCTCCGGGACTAGCGGTTTACAAGAGACCCAGTACTTC. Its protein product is CAWSSGTSGLQETQYF.

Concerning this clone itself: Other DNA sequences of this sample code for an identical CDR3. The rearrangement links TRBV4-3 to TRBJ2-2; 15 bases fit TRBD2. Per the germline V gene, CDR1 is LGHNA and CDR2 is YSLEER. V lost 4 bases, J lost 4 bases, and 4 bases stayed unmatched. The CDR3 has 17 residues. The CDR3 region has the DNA TGCGCCAGCAGCCCAGGACTAGCGGGAGGGGTCACCGGGGAGCTGTTTTTT. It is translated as CASSPGLAGGVTGELFF.